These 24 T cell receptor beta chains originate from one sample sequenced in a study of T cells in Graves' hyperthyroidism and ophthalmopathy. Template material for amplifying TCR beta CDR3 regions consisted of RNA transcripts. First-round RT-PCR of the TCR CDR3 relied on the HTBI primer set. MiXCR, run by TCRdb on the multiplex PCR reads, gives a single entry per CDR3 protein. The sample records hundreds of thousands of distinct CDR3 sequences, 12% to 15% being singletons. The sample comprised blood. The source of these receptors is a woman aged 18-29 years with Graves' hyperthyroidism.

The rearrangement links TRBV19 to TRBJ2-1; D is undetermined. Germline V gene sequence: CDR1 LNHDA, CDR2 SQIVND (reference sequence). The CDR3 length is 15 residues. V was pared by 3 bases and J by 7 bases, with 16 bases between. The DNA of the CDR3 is TGTGCCAGTAGTATTCGTGGCGGAAAGGCGAATGAGCAGTTCTTC. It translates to CASSIRGGKANEQFF.

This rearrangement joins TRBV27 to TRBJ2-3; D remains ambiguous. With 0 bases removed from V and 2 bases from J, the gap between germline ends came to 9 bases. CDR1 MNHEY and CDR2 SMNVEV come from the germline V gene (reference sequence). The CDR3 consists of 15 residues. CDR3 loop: CASSLSSAFTDTQYF. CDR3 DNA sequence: TGTGCCAGCAGTTTATCGTCGGCCTTCACAGATACGCAGTATTTT.

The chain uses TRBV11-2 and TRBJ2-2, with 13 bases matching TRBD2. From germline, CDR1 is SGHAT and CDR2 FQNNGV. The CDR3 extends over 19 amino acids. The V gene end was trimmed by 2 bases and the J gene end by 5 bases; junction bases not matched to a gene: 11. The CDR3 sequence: CASSLKGLAGEVGTGELFF. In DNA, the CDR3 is TGTGCCAGCAGCTTAAAAGGACTAGCGGGAGAGGTCGGGACCGGGGAGCTGTTTTTT. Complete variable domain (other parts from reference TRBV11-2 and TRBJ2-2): EAGVAQSPRYKIIEKRQSVAFWCNPISGHATLYWYQQILGQGPKLLIQFQNNGVVDDSQLPKDRFSAERLKGVDSTLKIQPAKLEDSAVYLCASSLKGLAGEVGTGELFFGEGSRLTVL.

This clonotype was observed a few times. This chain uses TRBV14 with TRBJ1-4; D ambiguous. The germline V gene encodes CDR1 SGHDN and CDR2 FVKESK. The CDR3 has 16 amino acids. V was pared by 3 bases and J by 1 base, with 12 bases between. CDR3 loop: CASSHGNFLTNEKLFF. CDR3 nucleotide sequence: TGTGCCAGCAGCCACGGGAACTTCCTAACTAATGAAAAACTGTTTTTT.

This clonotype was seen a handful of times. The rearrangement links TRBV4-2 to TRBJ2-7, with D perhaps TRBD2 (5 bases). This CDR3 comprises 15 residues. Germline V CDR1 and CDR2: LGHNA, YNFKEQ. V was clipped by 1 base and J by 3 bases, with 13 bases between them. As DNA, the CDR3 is TGTGCCAGCAGCCAAGGAGCGGCTTCATACTACGAGCAGTACTTC. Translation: CASSQGAASYYEQYF.

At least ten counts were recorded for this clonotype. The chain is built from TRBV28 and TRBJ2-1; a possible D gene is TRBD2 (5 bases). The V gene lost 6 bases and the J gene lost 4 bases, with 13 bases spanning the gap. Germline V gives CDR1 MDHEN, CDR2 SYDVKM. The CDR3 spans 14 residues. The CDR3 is CASRGLREYNEQFF. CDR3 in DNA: TGTGCCAGCAGGGGCCTGAGGGAGTACAATGAGCAGTTCTTC.

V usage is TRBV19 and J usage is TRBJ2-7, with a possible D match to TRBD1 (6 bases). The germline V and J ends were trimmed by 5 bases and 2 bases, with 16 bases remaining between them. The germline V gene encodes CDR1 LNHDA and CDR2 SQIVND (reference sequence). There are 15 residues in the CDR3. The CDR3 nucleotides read TGTGCCAGTAGTGGTCGAGGGGGTGGTGCCTACGAGCAGTACTTC. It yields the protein CASSGRGGGAYEQYF.

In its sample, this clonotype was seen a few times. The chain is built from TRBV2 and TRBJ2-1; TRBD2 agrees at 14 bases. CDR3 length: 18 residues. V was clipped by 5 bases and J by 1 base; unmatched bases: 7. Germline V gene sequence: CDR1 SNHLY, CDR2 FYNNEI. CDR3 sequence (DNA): TGTGCCAGCAGTAGACTAGCGGGAGGGCTCGGGTCCTACAATGAGCAGTTCTTC. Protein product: CASSRLAGGLGSYNEQFF.

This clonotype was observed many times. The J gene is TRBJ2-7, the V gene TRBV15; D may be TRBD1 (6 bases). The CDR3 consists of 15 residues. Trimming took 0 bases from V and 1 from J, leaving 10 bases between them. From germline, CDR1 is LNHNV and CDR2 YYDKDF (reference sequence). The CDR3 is CATSREAGQSYEQYF. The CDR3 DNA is TGTGCCACCAGCAGAGAGGCCGGACAGTCCTACGAGCAGTACTTC.

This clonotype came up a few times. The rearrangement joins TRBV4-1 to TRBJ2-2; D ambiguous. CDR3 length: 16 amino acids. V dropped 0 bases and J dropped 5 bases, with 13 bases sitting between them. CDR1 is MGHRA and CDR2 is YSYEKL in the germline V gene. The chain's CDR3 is CASSQEILLETGELFF. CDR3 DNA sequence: TGCGCCAGCAGCCAAGAGATACTCTTGGAGACCGGGGAGCTGTTTTTT.

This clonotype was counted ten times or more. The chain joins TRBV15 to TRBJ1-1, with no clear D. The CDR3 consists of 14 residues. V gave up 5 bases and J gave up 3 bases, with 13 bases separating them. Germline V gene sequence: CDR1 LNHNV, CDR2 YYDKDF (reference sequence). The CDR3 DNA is TGTGCCACCAGCTGGGGAGGGCAGGACACTGAAGCTTTCTTT. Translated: CATSWGGQDTEAFF. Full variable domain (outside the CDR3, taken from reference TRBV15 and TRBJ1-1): DAMVIQNPRYQVTQFGKPVTLSCSQTLNHNVMYWYQQKSSQAPKLLFHYYDKDFNNEADTPDNFQSRRPNTSFCFLDIRSPGLGDTAMYLCATSWGGQDTEAFFGQGTRLTVV.

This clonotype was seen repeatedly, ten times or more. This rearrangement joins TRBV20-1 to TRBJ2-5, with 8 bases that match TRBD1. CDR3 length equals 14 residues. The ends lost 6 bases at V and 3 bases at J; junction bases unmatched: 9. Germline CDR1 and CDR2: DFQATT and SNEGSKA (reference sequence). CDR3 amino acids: CSARGTGRKETQYF. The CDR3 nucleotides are TGCAGTGCCCGAGGGACAGGAAGAAAAGAGACCCAGTACTTC.

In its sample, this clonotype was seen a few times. The CDR3 spells CASSTSRGKGNTIYF. The CDR3 DNA reads TGTGCCAGCTCTACCAGCAGGGGAAAGGGAAACACCATATATTTT. The chain combines TRBV18 with TRBJ1-3; the D gene is possibly TRBD1 (6 bases). Trimming removed 6 bases from V and 4 bases from J, with 16 bases in between. CDR1 KGHSH and CDR2 LQKENI come from the germline V gene. The CDR3 length is 15 residues. Full variable domain (outside the CDR3, taken from reference TRBV18 and TRBJ1-3): NAGVMQNPRHLVRRRGQEARLRCSPMKGHSHVYWYRQLPEEGLKFMVYLQKENIIDESGMPKERFSAEFPKEGPSILRIQQVVRGDSAAYFCASSTSRGKGNTIYFGEGSWLTVV.

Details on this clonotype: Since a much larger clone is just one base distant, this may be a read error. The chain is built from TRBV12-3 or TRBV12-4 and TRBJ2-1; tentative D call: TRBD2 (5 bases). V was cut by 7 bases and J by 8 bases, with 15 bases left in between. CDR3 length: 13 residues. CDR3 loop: CASTGGYEDEQFF. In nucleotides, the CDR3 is TGTGCCAGCACAGGAGGTTACGAGGATGAGCAGTTCTTC.

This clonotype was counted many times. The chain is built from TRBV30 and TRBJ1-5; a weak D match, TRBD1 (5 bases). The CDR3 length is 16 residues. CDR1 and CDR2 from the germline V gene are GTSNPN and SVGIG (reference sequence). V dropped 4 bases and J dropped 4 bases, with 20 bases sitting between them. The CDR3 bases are TGTGCCTGGACCCACGGCCTGCGGGGGATTAATCAGCCCCAGCATTTT. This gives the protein CAWTHGLRGINQPQHF.

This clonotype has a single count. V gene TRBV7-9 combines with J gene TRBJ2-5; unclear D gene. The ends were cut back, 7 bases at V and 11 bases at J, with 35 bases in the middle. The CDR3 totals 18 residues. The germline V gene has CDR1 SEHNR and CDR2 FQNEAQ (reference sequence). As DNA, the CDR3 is TGTGCCAGCACTGACGAAGAAAGCCCCGGGCCCCTGAAAGTTAATCAGTACTTC. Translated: CASTDEESPGPLKVNQYF. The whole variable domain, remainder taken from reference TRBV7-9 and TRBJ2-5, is DTGVSQNPRHKITKRGQNVTFRCDPISEHNRLYWYRQTLGQGPEFLTYFQNEAQLEKSRLLSDRFSAERPKGSFSTLEIQRTEQGDSAMYLCASTDEESPGPLKVNQYFGPGTRLLVL.

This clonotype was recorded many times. CDR3 sequence reads: CSVEGRLAESSYNEQFF. In DNA, the CDR3 is TGCAGCGTTGAAGGGCGCCTAGCGGAAAGCTCCTACAATGAGCAGTTCTTC. The rearrangement uses TRBV29-1 and TRBJ2-1, with 7 positions matching TRBD2. Germline V gene data show CDR1 as SQVTM and CDR2 as ANQGSEA. The CDR3 totals 17 residues. V shed 1 base, J shed 0 bases, and the junction held 9 bases outside the gene matches.

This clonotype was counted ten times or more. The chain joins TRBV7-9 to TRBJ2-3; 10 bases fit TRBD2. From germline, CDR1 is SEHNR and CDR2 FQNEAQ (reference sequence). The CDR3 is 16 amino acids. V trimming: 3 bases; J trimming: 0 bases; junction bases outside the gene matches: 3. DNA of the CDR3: TGTGCCAGCAGCTTTCTAGCGGGAGTAAGCACAGATACGCAGTATTTT. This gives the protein CASSFLAGVSTDTQYF.

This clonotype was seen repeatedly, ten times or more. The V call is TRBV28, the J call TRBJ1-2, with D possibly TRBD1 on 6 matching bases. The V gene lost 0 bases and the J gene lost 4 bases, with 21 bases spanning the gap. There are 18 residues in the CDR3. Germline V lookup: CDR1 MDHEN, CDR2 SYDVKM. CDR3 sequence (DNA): TGTGCCAGCAGTTTATGGAACGTTCGGACAGCTTCGGGCTATGGCTACACCTTC. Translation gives CASSLWNVRTASGYGYTF.

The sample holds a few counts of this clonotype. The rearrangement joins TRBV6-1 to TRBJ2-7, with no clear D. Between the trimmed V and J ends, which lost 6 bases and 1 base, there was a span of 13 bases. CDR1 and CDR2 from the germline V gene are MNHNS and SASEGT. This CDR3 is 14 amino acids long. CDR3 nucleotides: TGTGCCAGCAGCCCGGACGCTGGATCCTACGAGCAGTACTTC. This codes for CASSPDAGSYEQYF.

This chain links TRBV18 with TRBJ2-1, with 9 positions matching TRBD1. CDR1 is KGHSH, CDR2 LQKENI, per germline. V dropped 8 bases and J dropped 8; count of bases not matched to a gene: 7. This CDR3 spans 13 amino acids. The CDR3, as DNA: TGTGCCAGCACCGGACAGGGGCTGGATGAGCAGTTCTTC. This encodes CASTGQGLDEQFF.

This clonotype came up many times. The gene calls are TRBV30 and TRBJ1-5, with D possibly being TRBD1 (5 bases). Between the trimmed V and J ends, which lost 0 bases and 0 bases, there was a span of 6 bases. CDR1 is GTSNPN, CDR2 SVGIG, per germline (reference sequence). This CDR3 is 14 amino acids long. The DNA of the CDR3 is TGTGCCTGGAGTGTTACAGGTAGCAATCAGCCCCAGCATTTT. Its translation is CAWSVTGSNQPQHF.

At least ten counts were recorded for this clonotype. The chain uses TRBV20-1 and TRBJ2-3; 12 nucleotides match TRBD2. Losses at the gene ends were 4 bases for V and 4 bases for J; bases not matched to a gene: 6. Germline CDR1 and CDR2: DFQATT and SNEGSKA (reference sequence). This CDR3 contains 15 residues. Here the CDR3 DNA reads TGCAGTGCTATGAGACTAGCGGGGGCCTCAGATACGCAGTATTTT. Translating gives CSAMRLAGASDTQYF.

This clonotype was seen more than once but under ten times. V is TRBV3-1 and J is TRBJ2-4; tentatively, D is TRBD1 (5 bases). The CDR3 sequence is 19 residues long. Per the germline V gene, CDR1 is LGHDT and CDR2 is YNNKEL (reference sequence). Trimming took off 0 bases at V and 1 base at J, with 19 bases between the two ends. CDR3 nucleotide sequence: TGTGCCAGCAGCCAAGAGGGGCAGGGAATAGAATGGGCCAAAAACATTCAGTACTTC. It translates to CASSQEGQGIEWAKNIQYF.